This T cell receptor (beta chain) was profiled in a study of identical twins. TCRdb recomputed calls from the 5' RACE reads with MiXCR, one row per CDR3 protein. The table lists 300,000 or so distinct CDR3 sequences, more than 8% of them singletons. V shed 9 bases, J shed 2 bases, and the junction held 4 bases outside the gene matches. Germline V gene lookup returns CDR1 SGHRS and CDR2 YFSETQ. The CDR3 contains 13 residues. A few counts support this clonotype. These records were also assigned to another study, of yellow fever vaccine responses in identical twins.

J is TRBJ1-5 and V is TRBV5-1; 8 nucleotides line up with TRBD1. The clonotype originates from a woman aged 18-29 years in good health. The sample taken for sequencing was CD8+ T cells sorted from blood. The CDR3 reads CAILQGGNQPQHF. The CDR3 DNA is TGCGCCATCCTACAGGGGGGCAATCAGCCCCAGCATTTT.